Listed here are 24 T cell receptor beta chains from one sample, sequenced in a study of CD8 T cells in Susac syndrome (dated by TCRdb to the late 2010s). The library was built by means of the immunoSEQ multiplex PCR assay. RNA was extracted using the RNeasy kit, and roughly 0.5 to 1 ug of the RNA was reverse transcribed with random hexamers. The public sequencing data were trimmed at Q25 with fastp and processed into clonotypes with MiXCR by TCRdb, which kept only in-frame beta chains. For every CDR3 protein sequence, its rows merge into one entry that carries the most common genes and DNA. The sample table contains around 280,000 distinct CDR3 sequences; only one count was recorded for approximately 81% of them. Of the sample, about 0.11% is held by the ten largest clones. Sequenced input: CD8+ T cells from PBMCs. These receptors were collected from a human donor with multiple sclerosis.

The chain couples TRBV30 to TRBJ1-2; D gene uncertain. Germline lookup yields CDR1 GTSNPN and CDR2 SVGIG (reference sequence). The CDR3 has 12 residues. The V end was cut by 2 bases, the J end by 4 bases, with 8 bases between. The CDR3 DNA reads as TGTGCCTGGAGTTTGGGCGGCTATGGCTACACCTTC. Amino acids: CAWSLGGYGYTF.

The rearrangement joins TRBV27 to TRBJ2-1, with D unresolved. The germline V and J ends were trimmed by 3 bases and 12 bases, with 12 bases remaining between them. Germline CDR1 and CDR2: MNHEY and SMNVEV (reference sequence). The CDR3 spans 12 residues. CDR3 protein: CASSLPAGVQFF. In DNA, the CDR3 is TGTGCCAGCAGTTTGCCGGCTGGGGTGCAGTTCTTC.

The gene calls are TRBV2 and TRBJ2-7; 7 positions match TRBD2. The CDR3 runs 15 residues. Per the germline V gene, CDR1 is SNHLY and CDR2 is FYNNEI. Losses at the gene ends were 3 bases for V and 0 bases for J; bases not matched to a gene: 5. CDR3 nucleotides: TGTGCCAGCAGTGATTTTGCGGGAGCCTCCTACGAGCAGTACTTC. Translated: CASSDFAGASYEQYF.

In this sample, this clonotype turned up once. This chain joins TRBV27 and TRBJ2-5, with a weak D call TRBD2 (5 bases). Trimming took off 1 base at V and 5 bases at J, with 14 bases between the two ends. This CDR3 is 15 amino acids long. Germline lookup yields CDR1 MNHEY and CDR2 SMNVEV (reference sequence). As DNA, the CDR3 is TGTGCCAGCAGTTTATATTCGAGGGCGTCCGAGACCCAGTACTTC. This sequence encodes CASSLYSRASETQYF.

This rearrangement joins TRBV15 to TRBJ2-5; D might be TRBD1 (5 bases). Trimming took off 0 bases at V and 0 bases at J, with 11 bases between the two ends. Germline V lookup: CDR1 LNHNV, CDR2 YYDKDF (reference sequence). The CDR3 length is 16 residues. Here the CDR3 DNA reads TGTGCCACCAGCAGAGAGCAGGGTCCTGACCAAGAGACCCAGTACTTC. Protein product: CATSREQGPDQETQYF.

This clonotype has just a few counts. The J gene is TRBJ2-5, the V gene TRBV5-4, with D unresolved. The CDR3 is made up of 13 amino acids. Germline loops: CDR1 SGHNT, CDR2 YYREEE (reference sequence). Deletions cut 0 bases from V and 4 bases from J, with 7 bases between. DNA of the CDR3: TGTGCCAGCAGCTTGGGAGGTTCAGAGACCCAGTACTTC. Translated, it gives CASSLGGSETQYF.

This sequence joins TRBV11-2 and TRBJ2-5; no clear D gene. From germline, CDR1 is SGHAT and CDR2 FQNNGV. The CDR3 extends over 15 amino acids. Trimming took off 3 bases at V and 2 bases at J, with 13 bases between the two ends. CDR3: CASSFGSRLQETQYF. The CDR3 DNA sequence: TGTGCCAGCAGCTTCGGGTCCAGGTTACAAGAGACCCAGTACTTC.

Here the CDR3 reads CASSDRDSRNIQYF. For the CDR3, the DNA is TGTGCCAGCAGCGACCGCGATTCTCGGAACATTCAGTACTTC. The V gene is TRBV9, the J gene TRBJ2-4; D is unclear. The ends were cut back, 3 bases at V and 7 bases at J, with 14 bases in the middle. The length of the CDR3 is 14 residues. Germline V gene lookup returns CDR1 SGDLS and CDR2 YYNGEE.

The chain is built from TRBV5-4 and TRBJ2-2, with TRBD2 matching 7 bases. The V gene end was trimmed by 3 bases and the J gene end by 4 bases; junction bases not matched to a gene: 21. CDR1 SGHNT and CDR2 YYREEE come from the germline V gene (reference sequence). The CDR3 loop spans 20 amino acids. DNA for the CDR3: TGTGCCAGCAGCTCCCCAGATGATGGTCGGCGGGAGTTCGGCACCGGGGAGCTGTTTTTT. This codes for CASSSPDDGRREFGTGELFF.

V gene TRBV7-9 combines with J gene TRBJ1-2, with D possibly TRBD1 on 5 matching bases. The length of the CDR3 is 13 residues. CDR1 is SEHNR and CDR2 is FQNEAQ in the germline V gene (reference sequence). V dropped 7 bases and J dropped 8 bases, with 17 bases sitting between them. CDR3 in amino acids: CASTSQGDEGYTF. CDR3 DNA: TGTGCCAGCACCTCGCAGGGCGATGAGGGCTACACCTTC.

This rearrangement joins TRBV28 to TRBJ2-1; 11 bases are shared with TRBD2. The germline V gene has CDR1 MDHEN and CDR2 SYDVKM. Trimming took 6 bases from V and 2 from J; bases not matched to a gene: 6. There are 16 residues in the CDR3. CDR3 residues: CASSLTSGGPYNEQFF. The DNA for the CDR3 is TGTGCCAGCAGCCTTACTAGCGGGGGACCCTACAATGAGCAGTTCTTC.

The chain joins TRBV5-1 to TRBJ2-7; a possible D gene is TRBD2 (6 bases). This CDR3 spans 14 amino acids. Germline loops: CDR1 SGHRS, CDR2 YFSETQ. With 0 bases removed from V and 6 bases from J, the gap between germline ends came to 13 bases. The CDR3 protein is CASSLDSREAEQYF. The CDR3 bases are TGCGCCAGCAGCTTGGACAGCAGGGAGGCCGAGCAGTACTTC.

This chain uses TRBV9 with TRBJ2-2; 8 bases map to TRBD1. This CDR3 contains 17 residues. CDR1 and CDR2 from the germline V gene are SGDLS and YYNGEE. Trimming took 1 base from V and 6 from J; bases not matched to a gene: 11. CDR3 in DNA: TGTGCCAGCAGCGTATGGGGCCGACAGGGGAAGGCCGGGGAGCTGTTTTTT. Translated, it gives CASSVWGRQGKAGELFF.

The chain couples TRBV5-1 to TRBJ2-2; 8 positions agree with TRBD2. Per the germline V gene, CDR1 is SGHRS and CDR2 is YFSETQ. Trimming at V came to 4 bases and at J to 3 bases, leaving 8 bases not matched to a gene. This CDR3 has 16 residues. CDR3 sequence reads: CASSQGRLAYTGELFF. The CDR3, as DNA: TGCGCCAGCAGCCAAGGTCGACTAGCGTACACCGGGGAGCTGTTTTTT.

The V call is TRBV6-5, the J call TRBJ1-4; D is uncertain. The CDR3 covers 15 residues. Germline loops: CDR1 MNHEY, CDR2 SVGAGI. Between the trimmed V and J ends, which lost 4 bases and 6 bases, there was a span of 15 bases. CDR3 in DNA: TGTGCCAGCAGTTCCGATCGGGATGAGGATGAAAAACTGTTTTTT. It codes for CASSSDRDEDEKLFF.

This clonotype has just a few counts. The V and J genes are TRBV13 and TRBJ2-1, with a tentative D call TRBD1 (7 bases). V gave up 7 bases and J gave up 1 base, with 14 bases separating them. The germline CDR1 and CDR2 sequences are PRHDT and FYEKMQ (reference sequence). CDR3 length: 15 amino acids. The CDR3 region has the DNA TGTGCCAGCACCCCCAGGGGGAGGTCCTACAATGAGCAGTTCTTC. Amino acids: CASTPRGRSYNEQFF.

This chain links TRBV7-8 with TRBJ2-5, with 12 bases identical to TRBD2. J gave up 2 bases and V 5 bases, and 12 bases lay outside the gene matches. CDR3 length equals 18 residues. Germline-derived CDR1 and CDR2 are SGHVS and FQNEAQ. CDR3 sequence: CASSRILAGGPGQETQYF. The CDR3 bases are TGTGCCAGCAGCCGGATCCTAGCGGGAGGGCCGGGGCAAGAGACCCAGTACTTC.

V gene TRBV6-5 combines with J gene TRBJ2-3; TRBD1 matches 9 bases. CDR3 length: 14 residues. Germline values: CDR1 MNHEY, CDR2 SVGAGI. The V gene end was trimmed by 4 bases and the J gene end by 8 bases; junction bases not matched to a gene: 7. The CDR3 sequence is CASSLQGADVTQYF. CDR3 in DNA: TGTGCCAGCAGTTTACAGGGGGCAGACGTTACGCAGTATTTT.

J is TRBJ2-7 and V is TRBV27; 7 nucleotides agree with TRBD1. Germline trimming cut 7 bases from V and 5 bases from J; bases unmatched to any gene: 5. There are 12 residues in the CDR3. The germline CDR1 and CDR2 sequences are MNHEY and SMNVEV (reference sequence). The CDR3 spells CASKGARHEQYF. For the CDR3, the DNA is TGTGCCAGCAAGGGGGCGCGCCACGAGCAGTACTTC.

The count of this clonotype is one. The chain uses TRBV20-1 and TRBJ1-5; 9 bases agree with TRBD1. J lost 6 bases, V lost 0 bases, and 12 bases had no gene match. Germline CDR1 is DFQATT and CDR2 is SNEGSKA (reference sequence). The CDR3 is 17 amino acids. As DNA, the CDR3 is TGCAGTGCTAGAGATTTTTCGGGACAGGGTAAGGGTCAGCCCCAGCATTTT. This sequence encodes CSARDFSGQGKGQPQHF.

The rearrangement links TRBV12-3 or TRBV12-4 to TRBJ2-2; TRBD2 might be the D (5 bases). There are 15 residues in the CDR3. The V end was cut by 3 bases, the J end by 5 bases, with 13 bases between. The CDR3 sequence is CASSLLLAVTGELFF. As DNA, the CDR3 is TGTGCCAGCAGTTTGCTGCTAGCAGTAACCGGGGAGCTGTTTTTT.

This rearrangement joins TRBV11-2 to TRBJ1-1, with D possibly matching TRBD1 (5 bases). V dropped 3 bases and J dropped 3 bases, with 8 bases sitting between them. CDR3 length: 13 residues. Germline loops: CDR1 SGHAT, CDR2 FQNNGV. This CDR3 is CASSFAGDTEAFF. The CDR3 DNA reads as TGTGCCAGCAGCTTTGCGGGGGACACTGAAGCTTTCTTT.

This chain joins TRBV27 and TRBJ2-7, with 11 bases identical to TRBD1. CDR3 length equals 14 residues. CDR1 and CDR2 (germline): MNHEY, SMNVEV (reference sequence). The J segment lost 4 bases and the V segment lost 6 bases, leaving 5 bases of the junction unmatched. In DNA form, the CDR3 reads TGTGCCAGCAGATGGACAGGGGGCGCGTACGAGCAGTACTTC. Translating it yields CASRWTGGAYEQYF.

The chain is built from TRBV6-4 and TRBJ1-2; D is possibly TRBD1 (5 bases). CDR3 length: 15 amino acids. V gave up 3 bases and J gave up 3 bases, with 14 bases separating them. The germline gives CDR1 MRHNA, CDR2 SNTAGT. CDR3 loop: CASSEGWGNDYGYTF. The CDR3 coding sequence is TGTGCCAGCAGTGAAGGGTGGGGGAACGACTATGGCTACACCTTC.